The source of this T cell receptor (beta chain) is a study of response to subunit inactivated influenza vaccine. Study-wide points: The authors offered the suggestion that each seasonal influenza vaccination recruits few new T cells.

The V gene's germline CDR1 is LGHNA and CDR2 YNFKEQ. Trimming stripped 0 bases from V and 2 bases from J, with 11 bases between. This CDR3 has 17 residues. TCRdb itself ran the RT-PCR reads through MiXCR, one entry per CDR3 protein. The table shows around 500,000 distinct CDR3 sequences, with approximately 11% occurring only once. This clonotype was counted many times. Its antigen is as yet unknown. The specimen was PBMCs from blood, collected about 40 days after vaccination. The sequence came from a man between 50 and 59 years old who received an inactivated influenza vaccine. The chain joins TRBV4-2 to TRBJ2-6, with a weak D call TRBD2 (6 bases). The chain's CDR3 is CASSQDLGTAGANVLTF. Written as DNA, the CDR3 is TGTGCCAGCAGCCAAGATCTCGGGACTGCTGGGGCCAACGTCCTGACTTTC.